This T cell receptor beta chain was observed in a study of T cells in narcolepsy. Whole-study findings and limits: HCRT-specific and TRIB2-specific autoreactive clonotypes appeared among same-patient CSF and blood CD4+ clonotypes. No autoreactive T cell clone sequences appeared in some memory CD4+ repertoires. Blood of same and different patients, but not healthy controls, reportedly held recurring autoreactive clonotypes.

Trimming removed 3 bases from V and 1 base from J, with 7 bases in between. The CDR3 has 15 amino acids. CDR1 is LNHDA, CDR2 SQIVND, per germline (reference sequence). Details on this clone: The antigen is not known.

The repertoire was sequenced with immunoSEQ multiplex PCR; TCRdb's copy has only in-frame clones and lacks some. The sample has about 31,000 clones; around 78% are singletons. The gene calls are TRBV19 and TRBJ2-6; D unclear. The source material was CD45RA- memory CD4+ T cells from PBMCs. The sequence was collected from a human donor with narcolepsy. CDR3 residues: CASSITLSGANVLTF. As DNA, the CDR3 is TGTGCCAGTAGTATCACCCTTTCTGGGGCCAACGTCCTGACTTTC.